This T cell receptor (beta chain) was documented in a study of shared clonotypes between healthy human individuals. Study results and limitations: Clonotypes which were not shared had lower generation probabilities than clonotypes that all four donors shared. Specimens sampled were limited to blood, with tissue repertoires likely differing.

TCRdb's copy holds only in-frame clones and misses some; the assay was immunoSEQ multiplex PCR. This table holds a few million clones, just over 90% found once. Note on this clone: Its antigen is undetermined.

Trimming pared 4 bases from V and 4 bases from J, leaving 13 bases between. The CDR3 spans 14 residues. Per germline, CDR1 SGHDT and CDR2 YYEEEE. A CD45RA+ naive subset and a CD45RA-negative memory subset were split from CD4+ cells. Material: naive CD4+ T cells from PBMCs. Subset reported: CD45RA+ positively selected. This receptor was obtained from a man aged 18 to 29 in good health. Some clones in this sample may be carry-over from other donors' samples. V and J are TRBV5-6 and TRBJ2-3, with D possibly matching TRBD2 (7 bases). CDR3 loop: CASSTSGGSDTQYF. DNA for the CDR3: TGTGCCAGCAGCACCTCGGGGGGCTCAGATACGCAGTATTTT.